This T cell receptor (beta chain) was recovered during a study of T cell repertoires in cytomegalovirus infection. TCRdb re-called the reads with MiXCR, one entry per CDR3 protein. Altogether 560,000 or so distinct CDR3 sequences are present, approximately 16% being singletons, with the ten largest covering 20% to 30%. Germline V gene data show CDR1 as SGHVS and CDR2 as FQNEAQ. The V segment lost 5 bases and the J segment 5 bases; nucleotides outside the gene matches: 9. This CDR3 is built from 17 residues. This clonotype was seen at least ten times. Sequencing was done on a sample of CD8+ T cells from PBMCs. The V and J genes are TRBV7-8 and TRBJ2-2; TRBD2 matches at 12 bases. The sequence derives from a human donor in good health (CMV status not recorded). Some clones in this sample may be carry-over from other donors' samples. CDR3 in DNA: TGTGCCAGCAGCCGATCCCTAGCGGGAGGGCAAACCGGGGAGCTGTTTTTT. Protein sequence: CASSRSLAGGQTGELFF.